Following are 26 T cell receptor beta chains from one sample sequenced in a study of glioma-infiltrating T cells after dendritic cell vaccination. Sequencing used immunoSEQ multiplex PCR; TCRdb keeps in-frame clones, though not all of them. The sample includes about 87,000 clones, 80% to 85% of them seen just once. Time point reported: after dendritic cell vaccination, including at tumor progression/relapse. The specimen comprised blood, sampled after dendritic cell vaccination. The receptors stem from a human donor with glioblastoma.

J is TRBJ2-2 and V is TRBV29-1, with TRBD2 as a possible D gene (5 bases). V gave up 3 bases and J gave up 7 bases, with 9 bases separating them. Looked up from germline, CDR1 is SQVTM and CDR2 is ANQGSEA. CDR3 length: 12 amino acids. CDR3 residues: CSVERGYGELFF. CDR3 coding DNA: TGCAGCGTTGAGAGAGGGTACGGGGAGCTGTTTTTT.

The chain links TRBV5-1 to TRBJ1-1; 8 bases fit TRBD1. With 9 bases clipped from V and 0 bases from J, the junction kept 4 bases outside the gene matches. The CDR3 is 13 amino acids. CDR1 and CDR2 from the germline V gene are SGHRS and YFSETQ. The CDR3 is CATSQGVNTEAFF. As DNA, the CDR3 is TGCGCCACCTCACAGGGGGTGAACACTGAAGCTTTCTTT.

The gene calls are TRBV11-2 and TRBJ1-5, with D possibly matching TRBD1 (6 bases). This CDR3 has 14 amino acids. Looked up from germline, CDR1 is SGHAT and CDR2 is FQNNGV. The V gene lost 5 bases and the J gene lost 3 bases, with 11 bases spanning the gap. Here the CDR3 reads CASSVHRDNQPQHF. CDR3 in DNA: TGTGCCAGCAGCGTTCACAGGGACAATCAGCCCCAGCATTTT.

The chain combines TRBV30 with TRBJ1-1, with 8 positions matching TRBD1. The germline CDR1 and CDR2 sequences are GTSNPN and SVGIG (reference sequence). Trimming at V came to 4 bases and at J to 5 bases, leaving 12 bases not matched to a gene. The CDR3 spans 15 residues. The CDR3 region is CAWISAGTGATEAFF. The CDR3 bases are TGTGCCTGGATTTCGGCCGGGACAGGCGCGACTGAAGCTTTCTTT. Full variable domain (rest looked up from reference TRBV30 and TRBJ1-1): SQTIHQWPATLVQPVGSPLSLECTVEGTSNPNLYWYRQAAGRGLQLLFYSVGIGQISSEVPQNLSASRPQDRQFILSSKKLLLSDSGFYLCAWISAGTGATEAFFGQGTRLTVV.

The V and J genes are TRBV5-4 and TRBJ2-5; D is unresolved. Germline assignment: CDR1 SGHNT and CDR2 YYREEE (reference sequence). The V gene lost 2 bases and the J gene lost 2 bases, with 10 bases spanning the gap. This CDR3 is built from 14 residues. The chain's CDR3 is CASSLVTDQETQYF. In nucleotides, the CDR3 is TGTGCCAGCAGCTTAGTCACAGATCAAGAGACCCAGTACTTC.

The chain joins TRBV2 to TRBJ2-7, with TRBD2 as a possible D gene (6 bases). Germline CDR1 SNHLY, CDR2 FYNNEI. Trimming left V 3 bases short and J 0 bases short, with 24 bases between. This CDR3 has 19 amino acids. CDR3 DNA sequence: TGTGCCAGCAGTGATATTTTCGGGTTTAGCGGAGGAGGCTCCTACGAGCAGTACTTC. Encoded protein: CASSDIFGFSGGGSYEQYF.

The CDR3: CAWSDSLGEANYGYTF. The CDR3 bases are TGTGCCTGGAGTGACTCTTTAGGGGAAGCTAACTATGGCTACACCTTC. The chain joins TRBV30 to TRBJ1-2, with D maybe TRBD1 (5 bases). V was clipped by 1 base and J by 0 bases, with 15 bases between them. The CDR3 sequence is 16 residues long. Germline CDR1 and CDR2: GTSNPN and SVGIG (reference sequence).

J is TRBJ2-6 and V is TRBV5-1; D may be TRBD2 (5 bases). The CDR3 length is 17 residues. CDR1 and CDR2 (germline): SGHRS, YFSETQ. Trimming took off 4 bases at V and 0 bases at J, with 14 bases between the two ends. The CDR3 nucleotides are TGCGCCAGCAGCCCAGCGAGAGGGAGCTCTGGGGCCAACGTCCTGACTTTC. As protein: CASSPARGSSGANVLTF.

The genes are TRBV6-6 and TRBJ2-3, with TRBD2 matching over 11 bases. Per germline, CDR1 MNHNY and CDR2 SVGAGI (reference sequence). The CDR3 loop spans 16 amino acids. Trimming took 0 bases from V and 3 from J; bases not matched to a gene: 2. The DNA of the CDR3 is TGTGCCAGCAGTTACTCAACTAGCGGGGGAACAGATACGCAGTATTTT. Protein: CASSYSTSGGTDTQYF.

This sequence joins TRBV6-1 and TRBJ1-5, with 7 nucleotides matching TRBD1. CDR1 and CDR2 (germline): MNHNS, SASEGT. The CDR3 length is 14 residues. V was clipped by 2 bases and J by 4 bases; unmatched bases: 2. The CDR3 DNA sequence: TGTGCCAGCAGTGAAAACAGGGGTAATCAGCCCCAGCATTTT. It codes for CASSENRGNQPQHF.

The V gene is TRBV25-1, the J gene TRBJ1-4; D perhaps matches TRBD1 (5 bases). The CDR3 spans 16 residues. The germline V and J ends were trimmed by 1 base and 0 bases, with 9 bases remaining between them. Germline CDR1 MGHDK, CDR2 SYGVNS. CDR3 sequence: CASSELDSSTNEKLFF. DNA of the CDR3: TGTGCCAGCAGTGAATTAGACAGTTCAACTAATGAAAAACTGTTTTTT.

CDR3 nucleotides: TGTGCCAGCAGCTTGGAAGCAGGGGGCATCGGCTACGAGCAGTACTTC. Residues: CASSLEAGGIGYEQYF. V gene TRBV5-5 combines with J gene TRBJ2-7, with 8 positions matching TRBD1. With 0 bases clipped from V and 3 bases from J, the junction kept 8 bases outside the gene matches. The germline CDR1 and CDR2 sequences are SGHKS and YYEKEE (reference sequence). The CDR3 runs to 16 residues.

This chain joins TRBV7-2 and TRBJ2-7; the match to TRBD1 covers 8 bases. CDR1 and CDR2 from the germline V gene are SGHTA and FQGNSA. The junction had 6 bases not matched to a gene; V was cut back by 5 bases and J by 0 bases. CDR3 length equals 15 residues. In DNA form, the CDR3 reads TGTGCCAGCAGCCAGGACAGGGACAGCTCCTACGAGCAGTACTTC. It specifies CASSQDRDSSYEQYF.

The chain employs TRBV5-1 and TRBJ1-5; weak D call: TRBD1 (5 bases). Trimming stripped 2 bases from V and 0 bases from J, with 21 bases between. CDR3 length: 19 amino acids. CDR1 SGHRS and CDR2 YFSETQ come from the germline V gene. The CDR3 DNA is TGCGCCAGCAGCTTAGATGACAGTTCGAGACCTTATAGCAATCAGCCCCAGCATTTT. Translation gives CASSLDDSSRPYSNQPQHF. The full variable domain, its missing parts supplied by reference TRBV5-1 and TRBJ1-5, is KAGVTQTPRYLIKTRGQQVTLSCSPISGHRSVSWYQQTPGQGLQFLFEYFSETQRNKGNFPGRFSGRQFSNSRSEMNVSTLELGDSALYLCASSLDDSSRPYSNQPQHFGDGTRLSIL.

This chain joins TRBV29-1 and TRBJ1-6; D is ambiguous. The CDR3 runs to 13 residues. Trimming shortened V by 2 bases and J by 9 bases, and 11 bases separated the two germline ends. Germline CDR1 reads SQVTM; CDR2 reads ANQGSEA. The CDR3 spells CSVEIEGGSPLHF. CDR3 bases: TGCAGCGTTGAAATCGAAGGCGGTTCACCCCTCCACTTT.

This clone has just a few counts. The V gene is TRBV20-1, the J gene TRBJ2-3; TRBD2 is a possible D gene (5 bases). CDR1 DFQATT and CDR2 SNEGSKA come from the germline V gene (reference sequence). CDR3 length: 10 amino acids. V was pared by 1 base and J by 15 bases, with 11 bases between. CDR3 region: CSARGLDFYF. CDR3 nucleotides: TGCAGTGCTAGAGGGCTGGACTTTTATTTT.

The CDR3 DNA reads as TGTGCCAGCAGCTTTGACAGCAGCACAGATACGCAGTATTTT. Its protein product is CASSFDSSTDTQYF. The gene calls are TRBV5-6 and TRBJ2-3, with D perhaps matching TRBD1 (5 bases). CDR3 length equals 14 residues. Deletions cut 2 bases from V and 0 bases from J, with 7 bases between. CDR1 is SGHDT and CDR2 is YYEEEE in the germline V gene. Combining the CDR3 with reference TRBV5-6 and TRBJ2-3 gives the whole variable domain DAGVTQSPTHLIKTRGQQVTLRCSPKSGHDTVSWYQQALGQGPQFIFQYYEEEERQRGNFPDRFSGHQFPNYSSELNVNALLLGDSALYLCASSFDSSTDTQYFGPGTRLTVL.

The V gene is TRBV5-8, the J gene TRBJ2-7; D may be TRBD1 (5 bases). Germline CDR1 and CDR2: SGHTS and YDEGEE. V lost 4 bases, J lost 3 bases, and 17 bases lay in between. This CDR3 is 15 amino acids long. The CDR3 loop is CASSTHRPLNYEQYF. For the CDR3, the DNA is TGTGCCAGCAGCACCCACAGGCCTCTCAACTACGAGCAGTACTTC. The variable domain in full, completed from reference TRBV5-8 and TRBJ2-7, reads EAGVTQSPTHLIKTRGQQATLRCSPISGHTSVYWYQQALGLGLQFLLWYDEGEERNRGNFPPRFSGRQFPNYSSELNVNALELEDSALYLCASSTHRPLNYEQYFGPGTRLTVT.

The chain recombines TRBV7-2 with TRBJ2-7; tentative D call: TRBD1 (6 bases). CDR3 length equals 14 residues. Per the germline V gene, CDR1 is SGHTA and CDR2 is FQGNSA. Trimming cost V 4 bases and J 1 base, with 11 bases left between them. DNA for the CDR3: TGTGCCAGCAGCTGGGGGCGTGGTTCCTACGAGCAGTACTTC. It is translated as CASSWGRGSYEQYF.

This rearrangement joins TRBV2 to TRBJ2-1; D not resolved. Germline-derived CDR1 and CDR2 are SNHLY and FYNNEI. V was cut by 5 bases and J by 4 bases, with 12 bases left in between. The CDR3 consists of 14 residues. The CDR3 sequence is CASSPEAVYNEQFF. CDR3 in DNA: TGTGCCAGCAGTCCCGAGGCTGTATACAATGAGCAGTTCTTC.

The chain carries TRBV19 and TRBJ2-1; D not resolved. V was shortened by 4 bases and J by 8 bases, with 12 bases between the two germline ends. Germline V lookup: CDR1 LNHDA, CDR2 SQIVND (reference sequence). This CDR3 is built from 13 residues. CDR3 in amino acids: CASSKYPRDEQFF. The CDR3 bases are TGTGCCAGTAGTAAGTACCCCCGGGATGAGCAGTTCTTC.

The genes are TRBV6-1 and TRBJ2-1; D is perhaps TRBD1 (6 bases). CDR1 and CDR2 from the germline V gene are MNHNS and SASEGT. The V end was cut by 1 base, the J end by 8 bases, with 15 bases between. This CDR3 comprises 15 residues. Written as DNA, the CDR3 is TGTGCCAGCAGTGAAGTGGCCAGGGGTTGGGATGAGCAGTTCTTC. The encoded protein is CASSEVARGWDEQFF.

The chain recombines TRBV7-2 with TRBJ2-1; TRBD1 matches 10 bases. V lost 4 bases and J lost 7; bases outside the gene matches: 7. Germline V CDR1 and CDR2: SGHTA, FQGNSA. CDR3 length: 15 residues. The DNA for the CDR3 is TGTGCCAGCAGCTGGGGGGGACAGGGGAAGAATGAGCAGTTCTTC. Protein product: CASSWGGQGKNEQFF.

In its sample, this clone was seen once. The chain carries TRBV11-3 and TRBJ1-5; 7 nucleotides line up with TRBD1. Germline-derived CDR1 and CDR2 are SGHNT and YENEEA. The CDR3 extends over 14 amino acids. Trimming removed 3 bases from V and 3 bases from J; junction bases left unmatched: 2. The CDR3 spells CASSLGTDNQPQHF. The CDR3 DNA follows: TGTGCCAGCAGCTTGGGGACAGACAATCAGCCCCAGCATTTT. Full variable domain (rest looked up from reference TRBV11-3 and TRBJ1-5): EAGVVQSPRYKIIEKKQPVAFWCNPISGHNTLYWYLQNLGQGPELLIRYENEEAVDDSQLPKDRFSAERLKGVDSTLKIQPAELGDSAVYLCASSLGTDNQPQHFGDGTRLSIL.

V gene TRBV7-2 combines with J gene TRBJ1-4; no clear D gene. Trimming stripped 5 bases from V and 0 bases from J, with 10 bases between. The CDR3 totals 15 residues. CDR1 is SGHTA, CDR2 FQGNSA, per germline. This chain's CDR3 is CASSTHIATNEKLFF. In DNA, the CDR3 is TGTGCCAGCAGCACCCACATTGCAACTAATGAAAAACTGTTTTTT.

V is TRBV4-3 and J is TRBJ2-1, with TRBD1 identical over 7 bases. CDR3 size: 14 residues. Germline CDR1 reads LGHNA; CDR2 reads YSLEER. Germline trimming cut 4 bases from V and 5 bases from J; bases unmatched to any gene: 5. The chain's CDR3 is CASSLRDRDNEQFF. The DNA of the CDR3 is TGCGCCAGCAGCCTCCGGGACAGAGACAATGAGCAGTTCTTC.